The 5 T cell receptor beta chains below come from one sample, sequenced in a study of cytomegalovirus exposure and HLA in healthy donors. Repertoires were generated with immunoSEQ multiplex PCR, while TCRdb's copy carries only in-frame clones and drops some. The sample lists about 220,000 clones, 70% to 90% occurring once. Sequencing input: PBMCs. These TCRs come from a woman younger than 30 in good health and CMV-seronegative.

The CDR3 loop is CASSLGISDRGSDEQFF. The CDR3 DNA follows: TGTGCCAGCAGCTTGGGAATCTCGGACAGGGGAAGCGATGAGCAGTTCTTC. This chain connects TRBV5-4 to TRBJ2-1, with 9 bases matching TRBD1. The CDR3 extends over 17 amino acids. Germline-derived CDR1 and CDR2 are SGHNT and YYREEE (reference sequence). V lost 0 bases to trimming and J lost 8 bases; unmatched junction nucleotides: 12.

This rearrangement joins TRBV6-5 to TRBJ2-1; D unclear. This CDR3 has 12 amino acids. The germline V and J ends were trimmed by 11 bases and 0 bases, with 8 bases remaining between them. Germline-derived CDR1 and CDR2 are MNHEY and SVGAGI. The CDR3 loop is CAAGSSYNEQFF. The CDR3 DNA sequence: TGTGCCGCCGGTAGCTCCTACAATGAGCAGTTCTTC.

This clone was detected only a few times. The rearrangement joins TRBV10-3 to TRBJ2-1, with TRBD2 matching over 11 bases. Germline loops: CDR1 ENHRY, CDR2 SYGVKD. There are 13 residues in the CDR3. Unmatched junction bases numbered 7, after V lost 11 bases and J lost 7 bases. The DNA of the CDR3 is TGTGCCTTCCAAACTAGCGGGAGTAATGAGCAGTTCTTC. Protein: CAFQTSGSNEQFF.

The V gene is TRBV7-9, the J gene TRBJ1-1; no firm D call. This CDR3 region has 12 residues. Trimming stripped 3 bases from V and 7 bases from J, with 9 bases between. Germline V gene sequence: CDR1 SEHNR, CDR2 FQNEAQ (reference sequence). The CDR3 reads CASSLSGDEAFF. In DNA form, the CDR3 reads TGTGCCAGCAGCTTGTCCGGGGATGAAGCTTTCTTT.

The chain combines TRBV6-4 with TRBJ2-1; 8 nucleotides match TRBD1. The CDR3 runs to 15 residues. Germline lookup yields CDR1 MRHNA and CDR2 SNTAGT. J gave up 5 bases and V 5 bases, and 8 bases lay outside the gene matches. The CDR3 is CASSTSGQGNNEQFF. The CDR3 region has the DNA TGTGCCAGCAGTACGAGCGGACAGGGTAACAATGAGCAGTTCTTC.